This T cell receptor beta chain was documented in a study of blood T cell repertoires in COVID-19. Overall study context: Samples of COVID-19 (acute and convalescent) were obtained from the United States, Italy and Spain.

Sequenced by immunoSEQ multiplex PCR; TCRdb stores in-frame clones only, minus some. The data hold 200,000 to 300,000 clones, with around 84% observed a single time. Per germline, CDR1 MDHEN and CDR2 SYDVKM. The CDR3 totals 18 residues. V was pared by 3 bases and J by 6 bases, with 14 bases of the junction left unmatched. This chain links TRBV28 with TRBJ2-1; 10 bases fit TRBD2. The sequencing input was peripheral blood. The clonotype was recovered from a man between 60 and 70 years old with acute or convalescent COVID-19. This chain's CDR3 is CASSLTSGLTGGGNEQFF. CDR3 coding DNA: TGTGCCAGCAGTTTGACTAGCGGGCTAACCGGAGGGGGCAATGAGCAGTTCTTC.